This TCR beta chain originates from a study of T cells in tuberculosis. Study overall: T cells were selected with CD1B tetramers loaded with glucose monomycolate. Study-wide findings and caveats: The TCR-beta difference was not significant; alpha differences partly reflected length.

The repertoire was sequenced with immunoSEQ multiplex PCR; TCRdb's copy has only in-frame clones and lacks some. The sample lists roughly 35,000 clones, 85% to 95% occurring once. To note about this clone: Its antigen is not identified. Other DNA sequences from this sample encode an identical CDR3 as well.

The sequence came from a donor between 5 and 29 years old with latent tuberculosis or without tuberculosis infection. The sequenced sample consisted of PBMCs.

In DNA, the CDR3 is TGTGCCAGCAGCCTGGACAGCAACTATGGCTACACCTTC. It encodes CASSLDSNYGYTF. The rearrangement uses TRBV7-2 and TRBJ1-2, with D possibly being TRBD1 (6 bases). The CDR3 spans 13 residues. CDR1 is SGHTA, CDR2 FQGNSA, per germline. V lost 5 bases and J lost 2, with 9 bases in between.